This T cell receptor (beta chain) was found in a study of shared clonotypes between healthy human individuals. The genomic DNA of each subset was split evenly across several immunoSEQ plates. The repertoire was sequenced with immunoSEQ multiplex PCR; TCRdb's copy has only in-frame clones and lacks some. The profile shows nearly 2 million clones, approximately 94% of them singletons. Study outcomes and limitations: Clonotypes shared by all four donors outscored non-shared clonotypes in generation probability. Though the depth was large, rarefaction showed that sorted-subset sequencing was incomplete. Larger estimated richness was generally seen in naive subsets than in memory subsets.

Naive CD8 cells, CD45RO-negative and positively selected for CCR7, excluded terminally differentiated effector memory CD45RA+ cells. The J segment lost 6 bases and the V segment lost 3 bases, leaving 7 bases of the junction unmatched. The germline V gene encodes CDR1 GTSNPN and CDR2 SVGIG (reference sequence). The CDR3 totals 14 residues. About this clone: Its antigen remains unknown.

The TCR was taken from a man aged 18 to 29 in good health. The rearrangement links TRBV30 to TRBJ1-2; 10 positions match TRBD1. The sequencing input was naive CD8+ T cells sorted from blood. CDR3 coding DNA: TGTGCCTGGAGCGTCACCGGGACAGGGGATGGCTACACCTTC. This sequence encodes CAWSVTGTGDGYTF.